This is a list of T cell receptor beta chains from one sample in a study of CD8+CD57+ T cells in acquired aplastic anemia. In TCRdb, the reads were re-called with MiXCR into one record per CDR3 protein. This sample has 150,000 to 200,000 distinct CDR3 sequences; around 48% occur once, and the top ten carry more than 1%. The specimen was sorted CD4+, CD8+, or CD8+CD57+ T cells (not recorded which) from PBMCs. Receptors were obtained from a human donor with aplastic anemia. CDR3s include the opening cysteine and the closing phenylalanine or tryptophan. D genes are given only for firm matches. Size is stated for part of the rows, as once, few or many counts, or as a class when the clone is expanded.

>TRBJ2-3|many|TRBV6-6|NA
CASSPLEPTDTQYF
TGTGCCAGCAGCCCTCTCGAGCCCACAGATACGCAGTATTTT
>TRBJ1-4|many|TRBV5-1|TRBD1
CASSLQTGNNEKLFF
TGCGCCAGCAGCTTACAGACAGGGAATAATGAAAAACTGTTTTTT
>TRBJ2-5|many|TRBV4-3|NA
CASSQDRRETQYF
TGCGCCAGCAGCCAAGATAGGAGAGAGACCCAGTACTTC
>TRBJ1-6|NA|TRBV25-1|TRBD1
CATTGGGWNSALHF
TGTGCCACTACAGGGGGCGGTTGGAATTCAGCCCTCCACTTT
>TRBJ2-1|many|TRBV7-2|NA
CASSLAQRGAGAPRLF
TGTGCCAGCAGCTTAGCACAAAGGGGGGCGGGGGCCCCCCGGCTCTTC
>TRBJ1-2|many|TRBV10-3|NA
CAISESAGGGYTF
TGTGCCATCAGTGAGTCGGCCGGAGGGGGCTACACCTTC
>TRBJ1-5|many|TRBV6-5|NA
CASSWASQGNQPQHF
TGTGCCAGCAGTTGGGCCAGCCAGGGGAATCAGCCCCAGCATTTT
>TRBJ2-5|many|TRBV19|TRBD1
CASRKTGGQETQYF
TGTGCCAGTAGGAAGACAGGGGGACAAGAGACCCAGTACTTC
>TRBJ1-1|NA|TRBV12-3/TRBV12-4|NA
CASSFGRYTEAFF
TGTGCCAGCAGTTTTGGGCGGTACACTGAAGCTTTCTTT
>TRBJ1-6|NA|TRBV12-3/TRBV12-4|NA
CASILGWNSPLHF
TGTGCCAGCATCCTGGGGTGGAATTCACCCCTCCACTTT
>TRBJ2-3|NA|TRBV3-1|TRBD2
CASSSGMRGGTDTQYF
TGTGCCAGCAGCTCTGGGATGCGGGGGGGCACAGATACGCAGTATTTT
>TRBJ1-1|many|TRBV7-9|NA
CASSERQGNTEAFF
TGTGCCAGCAGCGAGAGGCAGGGCAACACTGAAGCTTTCTTT
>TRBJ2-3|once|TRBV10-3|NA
CAISGGVGSLTDTQYF
TGTGCCATCAGTGGCGGAGTGGGGAGCCTCACAGATACGCAGTATTTT
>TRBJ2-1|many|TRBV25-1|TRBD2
CASSAILAGEQFF
TGTGCCAGCAGTGCTATTTTAGCGGGGGAGCAGTTCTTC
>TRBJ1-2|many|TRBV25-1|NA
CASTRGAPYGYTF
TGTGCCAGCACGAGAGGGGCGCCCTATGGCTACACCTTC